This record covers a single T cell receptor beta chain. This clonotype was counted a few times. Its binding antigen is unknown. No clone much larger than this one lies a single base away; base qualities are absent. The sample is drawn from a study of CDR3 diversity in severe acne (dated by TCRdb to about 2019). Library generation was performed with PCR. Sequencing relied on an Illumina HiSeq 2000. TCRdb itself trimmed the public reads at Q25 with fastp, ran MiXCR and retained productive beta chains. Rows are combined by CDR3 protein, so each entry shows the most common genes and DNA. The sample yields about 84,000 distinct CDR3 sequences; around 50% were counted once. In total, the top ten clones hold around an eighth of the sample. CDR1 and CDR2 are drawn from the germline V gene: KGHDR, SFDVKD. V is clipped by 9 bases and J by 5 bases, and the sequence between their germline boundaries is 15 bases long. There are 13 amino acids in the CDR3, from cysteine to phenylalanine inclusive. Just the 39-base CDR3 DNA is kept, in frame starting at base 1.

Sequencing was performed on blood. The sequence was obtained from a male donor in good health, without acne. The V gene is TRBV24-1 and the J gene is TRBJ1-1; the D gene is possibly TRBD1, with 5 bases matching. The encoded CDR3 is CATGGPLGTEAFF. The nucleotide sequence is given as TGTGCCACCGGGGGACCTCTAGGAACTGAAGCTTTCTTT.